This T cell receptor (beta chain) was documented in a study of CD8 T cells in Susac syndrome. Random-hexamer reverse transcription was applied to roughly 0.5 to 1 ug RNA. MiXCR was run by TCRdb on the immunoSEQ multiplex PCR reads, yielding one entry per CDR3 protein. The repertoire has about 300,000 distinct CDR3 sequences, about 89% of them found once; the top ten carry 0.18%. This CDR3 has 15 amino acids. CDR1 is SGDLS, CDR2 YYNGEE, per germline. J lost 8 bases, V lost 5 bases, and 6 bases had no gene match. The receptor comes from a human donor with multiple sclerosis. The chain recombines TRBV9 with TRBJ2-1; 14 bases fit TRBD2. Sequencing was performed on CD8+ T cells from PBMCs. In DNA form, the CDR3 reads TGTGCCAGCAGTCGCGGGACTAGCGGGAGTTATGAGCAGTTCTTC. The encoded protein is CASSRGTSGSYEQFF.